Following are 26 T cell receptor beta chains from one sample sequenced in a study of blood T cell repertoires in COVID-19. The method was immunoSEQ multiplex PCR; TCRdb's version includes in-frame clones alone and lacks a portion of them. Of 300,000 to 450,000 clones detected, 81% appear once; the ten largest clones hold over 0.95%. Sequencing was carried out using peripheral blood. Receptors originate from a human donor with acute or convalescent COVID-19. The donor label of this sample is uncertain.

The chain employs TRBV5-5 and TRBJ1-3, with TRBD1 identical over 8 bases. The CDR3 is 17 amino acids. The V gene's germline CDR1 is SGHKS and CDR2 YYEKEE (reference sequence). J lost 11 bases, V lost 4 bases, and 20 bases had no gene match. In nucleotides, the CDR3 is TGTGCCAGCAGCCGCCAACTTCGACAGGGGACCCGTGACGCCATATATTTT. This codes for CASSRQLRQGTRDAIYF. Full variable domain (missing parts from reference TRBV5-5 and TRBJ1-3): DAGVTQSPTHLIKTRGQQVTLRCSPISGHKSVSWYQQVLGQGPQFIFQYYEKEERGRGNFPDRFSARQFPNYSSELNVNALLLGDSALYLCASSRQLRQGTRDAIYFGEGSWLTVV.

This clone was seen a single time. This sequence joins TRBV30 and TRBJ1-1; D is possibly TRBD1 (6 bases). Looked up from germline, CDR1 is GTSNPN and CDR2 is SVGIG (reference sequence). V was pared by 8 bases and J by 4 bases, with 17 bases between. CDR3 length: 13 residues. The CDR3 region is CAGPRYRVTEAFF. The CDR3 DNA follows: TGTGCCGGACCCCGCTACAGGGTCACTGAAGCTTTCTTT.

V and J are TRBV27 and TRBJ1-2; TRBD1 might be the D (5 bases). The CDR3 covers 14 residues. CDR1 is MNHEY, CDR2 SMNVEV, per germline (reference sequence). Deletions cut 5 bases from V and 1 base from J, with 11 bases between. As DNA, the CDR3 is TGTGCCAGCAGTCCAGGGCTTATTAACTATGGCTACACCTTC. This encodes CASSPGLINYGYTF.

The genes are TRBV18 and TRBJ1-4, with TRBD1 identical over 9 bases. Germline assignment: CDR1 KGHSH and CDR2 LQKENI. The CDR3 has 15 residues. V lost 1 base to trimming and J lost 8 bases; unmatched junction nucleotides: 5. CDR3 nucleotides: TGTGCCAGCTCACCACAGGGGGACAGGGACGAAAAACTGTTTTTT. It yields the protein CASSPQGDRDEKLFF.

V is TRBV25-1 and J is TRBJ2-3, with D maybe TRBD1 (5 bases). Germline lookup yields CDR1 MGHDK and CDR2 SYGVNS. The germline V and J ends were trimmed by 4 bases and 2 bases, with 13 bases remaining between them. The CDR3 covers 15 residues. CDR3 protein: CASSGGAGYTDTQYF. CDR3 DNA: TGTGCCAGCAGTGGTGGGGCAGGCTACACAGATACGCAGTATTTT.

Here the CDR3 reads CASSLPSLAGASHEQYF. The CDR3 region has the DNA TGTGCCAGCAGCTTACCTTCCCTAGCGGGAGCTTCCCACGAGCAGTACTTC. V is TRBV7-2 and J is TRBJ2-7, with 10 bases identical to TRBD2. Germline V gives CDR1 SGHTA, CDR2 FQGNSA. The CDR3 spans 17 residues. V was pared by 2 bases and J by 5 bases, with 12 bases of the junction left unmatched.

The chain uses TRBV12-3 or TRBV12-4 and TRBJ2-3; TRBD1 might be the D (6 bases). Trimming took 3 bases from V and 6 from J, leaving 7 bases between them. This CDR3 contains 12 residues. CDR3 nucleotide sequence: TGTGCCAGCAGTTTGGGGGCGGATACGCAGTATTTT. As protein: CASSLGADTQYF.

This clone occurred a few times. The V call is TRBV6-1, the J call TRBJ2-4, with 8 bases aligning to TRBD2. CDR3 length equals 17 residues. CDR1 is MNHNS, CDR2 SASEGT, per germline. V lost 2 bases, J lost 7 bases, and 13 bases stayed unmatched. CDR3 bases: TGTGCCAGCAGTGAATATAGGAACGTAGCGGGATGGAACATTCAGTACTTC. This gives the protein CASSEYRNVAGWNIQYF.

V is TRBV3-1 (or the pseudogene TRBV3-2) and J is TRBJ2-3; 8 bases match TRBD2. This CDR3 contains 16 residues. Germline V gene data show CDR1 as LGHDT and CDR2 as YNNKEL (reference sequence). V lost 1 base, J lost 1 base, and 4 bases stayed unmatched. The CDR3 protein is CASSQGLGGGTDTQYF. Here the CDR3 DNA reads TGTGCCAGCAGCCAAGGCCTCGGGGGGGGCACAGATACGCAGTATTTT.

This clone was recorded a few times. The chain is built from TRBV11-2 and TRBJ1-1; 7 bases map to TRBD1. The J segment lost 8 bases and the V segment lost 2 bases, leaving 11 bases of the junction unmatched. The CDR3 runs 15 residues. Germline CDR1 is SGHAT and CDR2 is FQNNGV. The CDR3 reads CASSLFLGVQGEAFF. DNA of the CDR3: TGTGCCAGCAGCTTATTTCTGGGGGTACAGGGGGAAGCTTTCTTT.

The rearrangement joins TRBV5-1 to TRBJ2-7; possibly TRBD2 for D (6 bases). The germline CDR1 and CDR2 sequences are SGHRS and YFSETQ. V dropped 7 bases and J dropped 3 bases, with 14 bases sitting between them. The CDR3 has 13 amino acids. The CDR3 DNA reads as TGCGCCAGCCGGGAGACACCGGACTACGAGCAGTACTTC. It yields the protein CASRETPDYEQYF.

The chain joins TRBV27 to TRBJ2-5, with D perhaps matching TRBD1 (5 bases). The CDR3 has 16 amino acids. Germline CDR1 reads MNHEY; CDR2 reads SMNVEV (reference sequence). V was trimmed by 5 bases and J by 2 bases, leaving 18 bases between them. For the CDR3, the DNA is TGTGCCAGCAGTCCCGCAGGGATAGGAAATCAAGAGACCCAGTACTTC. It specifies CASSPAGIGNQETQYF.

V usage is TRBV15 and J usage is TRBJ2-3; D is possibly TRBD2 (6 bases). V gave up 8 bases and J gave up 2 bases, with 14 bases separating them. This CDR3 is built from 14 residues. Germline V gene lookup returns CDR1 LNHNV and CDR2 YYDKDF (reference sequence). The CDR3 DNA is TGTGCCACCTTGCGGGGTCGGTACACAGATACGCAGTATTTT. Encoded protein: CATLRGRYTDTQYF.

The chain uses TRBV30 and TRBJ1-4; 9 nucleotides agree with TRBD1. V lost 4 bases and J lost 6; bases outside the gene matches: 15. This CDR3 is 17 amino acids long. Germline V CDR1 and CDR2: GTSNPN, SVGIG (reference sequence). The CDR3 loop reads CAWNRRGQGPDDEKLFF. The CDR3, as DNA: TGTGCCTGGAATCGCCGAGGACAGGGGCCGGATGATGAAAAACTGTTTTTT.

V usage is TRBV12-5 and J usage is TRBJ1-1; D is perhaps TRBD1 (6 bases). CDR1 LGHNT and CDR2 FRNRAP come from the germline V gene. The V gene lost 5 bases and the J gene lost 1 base, with 8 bases spanning the gap. CDR3 length: 13 residues. CDR3 sequence reads: CASGLTGNTEAFF. In DNA form, the CDR3 reads TGTGCTAGTGGTCTGACAGGGAACACTGAAGCTTTCTTT.

The table lists this clone with a count of one. The J gene is TRBJ1-2, the V gene TRBV5-4, with D maybe TRBD1 (5 bases). Per the germline V gene, CDR1 is SGHNT and CDR2 is YYREEE (reference sequence). The V gene lost 0 bases and the J gene lost 7 bases, with 16 bases spanning the gap. The CDR3 covers 15 residues. The CDR3 DNA follows: TGTGCCAGCAGCTTGGTAGAGGACCTGGGGGGTGGCTACACCTTC. Amino acids: CASSLVEDLGGGYTF.

This clone was detected only once. The chain recombines TRBV28 with TRBJ2-7; 14 positions agree with TRBD2. The CDR3 spans 15 residues. V lost 8 bases and J lost 2; bases outside the gene matches: 5. The germline V gene encodes CDR1 MDHEN and CDR2 SYDVKM. CDR3 amino acids: CASGLAGGLTYEQYF. CDR3 sequence (DNA): TGTGCCAGCGGACTAGCGGGGGGCTTAACCTACGAGCAGTACTTC.

This sequence joins TRBV4-1 and TRBJ2-2; D is undetermined. CDR1 and CDR2 from the germline V gene are MGHRA and YSYEKL. V was pared by 0 bases and J by 7 bases, with 12 bases between. The CDR3 totals 15 residues. The CDR3 coding sequence is TGCGCCAGCAGCCAAGATCCTACGCACCACGGGGAGCTGTTTTTT. The encoded protein is CASSQDPTHHGELFF.

This chain joins TRBV7-8 and TRBJ2-7; D is perhaps TRBD1 (5 bases). V was clipped by 1 base and J by 7 bases, with 8 bases between them. Germline CDR1 and CDR2: SGHVS and FQNEAQ. The CDR3 totals 12 residues. CDR3 protein: CASSLEGWEQYF. The CDR3 DNA sequence: TGTGCCAGCAGCTTAGAGGGGTGGGAGCAGTACTTC.

The J gene is TRBJ1-1, the V gene TRBV7-8; D ambiguous. CDR3 length: 13 residues. The germline V gene encodes CDR1 SGHVS and CDR2 FQNEAQ. Trimming left V 1 base short and J 5 bases short, with 8 bases between. The CDR3 protein is CASSLGIGTEAFF. The CDR3 DNA reads TGTGCCAGCAGCTTAGGGATCGGGACTGAAGCTTTCTTT.

The genes are TRBV10-1 and TRBJ2-5; TRBD1 is a possible D gene (5 bases). The CDR3 totals 14 residues. Germline V gene sequence: CDR1 WNHNN, CDR2 SYGVQD (reference sequence). V dropped 3 bases and J dropped 5 bases, with 13 bases sitting between them. The CDR3, as DNA: TGCGCCAGCAGTGAAGGGGCCCCTCGGGAGACCCAGTACTTC. Translated: CASSEGAPRETQYF.

This clone was seen only once. The chain uses TRBV4-1 and TRBJ2-7, with a weak D call TRBD1 (5 bases). Trimming removed 1 base from V and 4 bases from J, with 17 bases in between. This CDR3 is built from 16 residues. Germline CDR1 is MGHRA and CDR2 is YSYEKL. Here the CDR3 reads CASSQGQTVLGYEQYF. The CDR3 nucleotides are TGCGCCAGCAGCCAAGGGCAGACAGTGCTCGGGTACGAGCAGTACTTC.

The chain combines TRBV11-2 with TRBJ2-3; D perhaps matches TRBD2 (5 bases). The germline gives CDR1 SGHAT, CDR2 FQNNGV. The V end was cut by 6 bases, the J end by 3 bases, with 13 bases between. The length of the CDR3 is 14 residues. The DNA for the CDR3 is TGTGCCAGCAGACTCGGACTGCAAACAGATACGCAGTATTTT. It translates to CASRLGLQTDTQYF.

This rearrangement joins TRBV5-6 to TRBJ1-5; 7 bases are shared with TRBD1. CDR1 is SGHDT and CDR2 is YYEEEE in the germline V gene. With 3 bases clipped from V and 6 bases from J, the junction kept 6 bases outside the gene matches. The CDR3 spans 14 residues. CDR3 protein: CASSSNRGSQPQHF. CDR3 DNA: TGTGCCAGCAGCTCCAACAGGGGATCTCAGCCCCAGCATTTT. The entire variable domain, with the rest obtained from reference TRBV5-6 and TRBJ1-5, is as follows: DAGVTQSPTHLIKTRGQQVTLRCSPKSGHDTVSWYQQALGQGPQFIFQYYEEEERQRGNFPDRFSGHQFPNYSSELNVNALLLGDSALYLCASSSNRGSQPQHFGDGTRLSIL.

The CDR3 coding sequence is TGTGCCAGCAGGCGCGGAAACACCATATATTTT. Amino acid sequence: CASRRGNTIYF. The chain carries TRBV6-5 and TRBJ1-3; no clear D gene. V gave up 6 bases and J gave up 4 bases, with 4 bases separating them. This CDR3 has 11 amino acids. CDR1 is MNHEY and CDR2 is SVGAGI in the germline V gene.

This clone was counted between two and nine times. The sample has other DNA sequences that encode this CDR3 too. The rearrangement uses TRBV19 and TRBJ1-1, with D maybe TRBD1 (6 bases). The V end was cut by 1 base, the J end by 3 bases, with 12 bases between. Germline loops: CDR1 LNHDA, CDR2 SQIVND (reference sequence). The CDR3 has 15 amino acids. CDR3 nucleotides: TGTGCCAGTAGTATAGTGGGGGCTACGGACACTGAAGCTTTCTTT. Protein sequence: CASSIVGATDTEAFF.